This T cell receptor (beta chain) was captured in a study of blood T cell repertoires in COVID-19 (TCRdb year 2020). At the level of the whole study: Collaborator samples came from the United States, Italy and Spain and covered acute and convalescent phases of COVID-19. Samples were obtained from the ongoing ImmuneRACE study (first 160 participants) and from some 1,300 subjects provided by 6 global collaborators. Where HLA class I and class II types were available, the types were taken from metadata supplied by the sample provider, not from assay-based typing. The dataset comprised deeply sampled blood TCRbeta repertoires from subjects exposed to, actively infected with, or recovered from COVID-19. The repertoires were released in a freely available public database intended as a resource for research on the immune response to SARS-CoV-2. The prospective study material was composed of cDNA or gDNA derived from T cells, B-cell-depleted T cells, or PBMCs. A de-identified subject ID, COVID-19 status, age in years and sex were almost always included in the sample metadata. Points the paper makes about the study in general: Clinical and demographic metadata were provided uncurated, with the amount varying by source and participant.

Whole blood was collected in K2EDTA tubes by collaborating institutions according to the institutions' own protocols. For TCRbeta analysis, collaborator samples were shipped as frozen whole blood, as isolated PBMCs, or as DNA extracted from either sample type. Concerning this clone itself: Its antigen is currently not known. Base qualities are missing; no much larger clone stands one base away.

The junction shows trimming of 2 bases on V and 6 bases on J, and the gene matches do not reach 10 bases of it. The CDR3 sequence holds 16 residues, the cysteine and phenylalanine included. The DNA shown is the 48-base CDR3, in frame from base 1. In the germline V gene, CDR1 corresponds to SGDLS and CDR2 to YYNGEE. TCRbeta CDR3 regions were amplified from genomic DNA by means of the immunoSEQ Assay, a bias-controlled multiplex PCR. Regarding the original processing steps: The number of nucleated cells in each sample was estimated from the amplification of reference gene primers within the assay. Sequence reads were collapsed and filtered to measure the absolute abundance of every unique TCRbeta CDR3 rearrangement. Productive Simpson clonality was computed per sample as the square root of Simpson's diversity index over productive rearrangements. Drawn from immuneACCESS, this table holds only the in-frame rearrangements with V and J called that TCRdb kept. Clones are partly lost; checked studies trace under half to an unresolved V gene and leave the rest unexplained. V, J and clone size reflect that table, while D and trimming were determined from the DNA. For this sample the table gives about 150,000 clones, of which over 60% were detected only once. Together, the top ten hold approximately 1.8% of the sample.

This chain is built from TRBV9 and TRBJ2-7, with 11 bases matching TRBD1. This receptor was taken from a man at least 80 years old with acute or convalescent COVID-19. Material: peripheral blood. The CDR3: CASSVNQDRGQGEQYF. The nucleotide sequence reads as follows: TGTGCCAGCAGCGTTAATCAGGACAGGGGGCAGGGCGAGCAGTACTTC. Extended through the reference TRBV9 and TRBJ2-7 proteins, this CDR3 yields the full variable domain: DSGVTQTPKHLITATGQRVTLRCSPRSGDLSVYWYQQSLDQGLQFLIQYYNGEERAKGNILERFSAQQFPDLHSELNLSSLELGDSALYFCASSVNQDRGQGEQYFGPGTRLTVT.